The following is a T cell receptor (beta chain) sequence with its context. As yet, its antigen is unknown. The record originates from a study of T cell responses to AZD1222 COVID-19 vaccine. Study-wide results and caveats: Only six people who got AZD1222 tested seropositive at baseline. Clonal diversity was possibly underestimated; the donors were predominantly white British and more often female. Dominant at 160-218 and 743-854, vaccine-associated CD4 TCRs also spanned spike. The study reported that nearly half of spike-specific TCRs target unmutated variant regions.

CDR1 is SGDLS and CDR2 is YYNGEE in the germline V gene. The CDR3 sequence is 15 residues long. V lost 2 bases, J lost 0 bases, and 8 bases lay in between. The table came from immunoSEQ multiplex PCR; TCRdb's copy has only in-frame clones and leaves some out. Of some 150,000 clones listed, roughly 94% were seen once; the top ten hold around 4.5%. The receptor's source is an adult in good health. Here the sequenced sample was peripheral blood, taken on day 0 of MenACWY control vaccination. This chain uses TRBV9 with TRBJ1-4, with D perhaps matching TRBD1 (6 bases). The DNA for the CDR3 is TGTGCCAGCAGCGTCAGGGGCTCAACTAATGAAAAACTGTTTTTT. It is translated as CASSVRGSTNEKLFF.